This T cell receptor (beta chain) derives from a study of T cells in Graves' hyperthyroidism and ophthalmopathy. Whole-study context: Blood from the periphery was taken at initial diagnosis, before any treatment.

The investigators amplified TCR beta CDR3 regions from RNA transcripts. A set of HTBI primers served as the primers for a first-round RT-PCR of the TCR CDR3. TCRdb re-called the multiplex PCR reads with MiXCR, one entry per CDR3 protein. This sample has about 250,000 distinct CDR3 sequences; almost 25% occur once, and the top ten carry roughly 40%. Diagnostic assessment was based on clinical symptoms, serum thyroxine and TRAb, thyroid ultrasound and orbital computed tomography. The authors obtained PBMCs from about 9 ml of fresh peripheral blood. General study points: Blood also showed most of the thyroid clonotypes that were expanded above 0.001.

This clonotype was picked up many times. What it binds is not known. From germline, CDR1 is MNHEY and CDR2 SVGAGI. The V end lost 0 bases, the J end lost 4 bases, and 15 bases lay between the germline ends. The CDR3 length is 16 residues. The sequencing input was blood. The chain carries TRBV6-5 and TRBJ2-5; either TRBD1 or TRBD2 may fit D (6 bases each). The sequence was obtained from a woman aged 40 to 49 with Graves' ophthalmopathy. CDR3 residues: CASSYSGGGRGETQYF. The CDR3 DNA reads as TGTGCCAGCAGTTACTCGGGGGGCGGAAGAGGAGAGACCCAGTACTTC.